Listed below are T cell receptor beta chains from one sample, sequenced in a study of response to subunit inactivated influenza vaccine. TCRdb analysed the RT-PCR reads with MiXCR anew, one entry per CDR3 protein. The sample has over 650,000 distinct CDR3 sequences, approximately 17% seen once. The specimen was PBMCs from blood, collected 5 days after vaccination. The source of these receptors is a man aged 50 to 60 who received an inactivated influenza vaccine. Both conserved end residues are part of each CDR3. D genes are given only for firm matches. The size entry is marked missing in some rows and otherwise reads once, few, many or a size class.

D	J	V	size	CDR3	DNA
-	TRBJ1-1	TRBV6-8	-	CASSAVGLPNTEAFF	TGTGCCAGCAGTGCTGTAGGTCTCCCCAACACTGAAGCTTTCTTT
TRBD2	TRBJ2-1	TRBV12-3/TRBV12-4	-	CASSLVGLAGEVEQFF	TGTGCCAGCAGTTTAGTCGGACTAGCGGGAGAAGTTGAGCAGTTCTTC
-	TRBJ1-1	TRBV27	-	CASSLSEGRTEAFF	TGTGCCAGCAGTTTATCAGAGGGTCGCACTGAAGCTTTCTTT
-	TRBJ2-2	TRBV15	-	CATSRDSGTTGELFF	TGTGCCACCAGCAGAGATTCGGGTACCACCGGGGAGCTGTTTTTT
-	TRBJ2-2	TRBV5-1	-	CASSPDRYNTGELFF	TGCGCCAGCAGCCCGGACCGGTATAACACCGGGGAGCTGTTTTTT
-	TRBJ2-2	TRBV27	-	CASRRSSLNTGELFF	TGTGCCAGCAGGCGCTCCTCCTTGAACACCGGGGAGCTGTTTTTT
-	TRBJ1-2	TRBV6-5	few	CASSSTGGSVSGYTF	TGTGCCAGCAGTTCGACAGGCGGATCAGTGAGTGGCTACACCTTC
TRBD1	TRBJ1-1	TRBV29-1	many	CSVFLTGTGDTEAFF	TGCAGCGTTTTTCTAACCGGGACAGGAGACACTGAAGCTTTCTTT
-	TRBJ1-5	TRBV18	-	CASSPGTPHSNQPQHF	TGTGCCAGCTCACCAGGGACACCACATAGCAATCAGCCCCAGCATTTT
-	TRBJ1-3	TRBV20-1	few	CSASSGELNIYF	TGCAGTGCTAGTTCTGGGGAACTCAACATATATTTT
-	TRBJ1-1	TRBV7-8	few	CASSSRGATEAFF	TGTGCCAGCAGCAGCAGGGGCGCCACTGAAGCTTTCTTT
-	TRBJ2-1	TRBV27	few	CASSLYPTDNEQFF	TGTGCCAGCAGTTTATATCCGACAGACAATGAGCAGTTCTTC
-	TRBJ2-1	TRBV20-1	few	CSARAGALYNEQFF	TGCAGTGCTAGAGCTGGCGCTCTCTACAATGAGCAGTTCTTC
-	TRBJ2-1	TRBV7-2	many	CASSPRGSSYNEQFF	TGTGCCAGCAGCCCACGGGGGAGCTCCTACAATGAGCAGTTCTTC
-	TRBJ1-2	TRBV7-2	few	CASSLAIGLYGYTF	TGTGCCAGCAGCTTAGCGATAGGTCTCTATGGCTACACCTTC
-	TRBJ2-1	TRBV12-3/TRBV12-4	few	CASSLFGGRRYNEQFF	TGTGCCAGCAGTTTATTTGGTGGGAGGCGCTACAATGAGCAGTTCTTC
TRBD1	TRBJ1-1	TRBV5-5	-	CASSLNDRVAFF	TGTGCCAGCAGCTTGAACGACAGGGTTGCTTTCTTT
TRBD1	TRBJ1-1	TRBV6-2/TRBV6-3	-	CASSYCYGQGTFLTSNTEAFF	TGTGCCAGCAGTTACTGCTACGGACAGGGGACCTTCCTTACCTCGAACACTGAAGCTTTCTTT
-	TRBJ1-2	TRBV14	-	CASSQEGGRIDGYTF	TGTGCCAGCAGCCAAGAAGGAGGTAGGATCGATGGCTACACCTTC
TRBD2	TRBJ2-5	TRBV11-2	few	CASSSGLAGEETQYF	TGTGCCAGCAGCTCGGGACTAGCGGGAGAAGAGACCCAGTACTTC
TRBD2	TRBJ2-1	TRBV5-1	-	CASSHSGTRYQETQFF	TGCGCCAGCAGCCATTCCGGGACTAGGTACCAAGAGACCCAGTTCTTC
-	TRBJ2-2	TRBV9	-	CASSVWADIGELFF	TGTGCCAGCAGCGTATGGGCGGATATCGGGGAGCTGTTTTTT
-	TRBJ2-7	TRBV6-1	-	CASSPQAMYVSPYEQYF	TGTGCCAGCAGTCCCCAGGCTATGTATGTCTCCCCTTACGAGCAGTACTTC
-	TRBJ2-1	TRBV7-9	-	CASSRLWERKDNEQFF	TGTGCCAGCAGCCGGCTCTGGGAGCGGAAGGACAATGAGCAGTTCTTC
-	TRBJ1-2	TRBV4-3	few	CASSQDIGVPGGYTF	TGCGCCAGCAGCCAAGATATTGGGGTACCGGGTGGCTACACCTTC
TRBD2	TRBJ2-7	TRBV5-1	many	CASSLSGRSYEQYF	TGTGCCAGCAGTTTGAGCGGGAGATCCTACGAGCAGTACTTC
-	TRBJ2-3	TRBV5-1	few	CASSLVLAQAQYF	TGCGCCAGCAGCTTGGTGTTAGCCCAGGCGCAGTATTTT
TRBD1	TRBJ1-5	TRBV20-1	-	CSALKGGQPQHF	TGCAGTGCTTTGAAAGGGGGCCAGCCCCAGCATTTT
TRBD1	TRBJ2-7	TRBV7-9	-	CASSDGTEITYEQYF	TGTGCCAGCAGCGACGGGACAGAGATAACCTACGAGCAGTACTTC
TRBD1	TRBJ2-7	TRBV3-1	-	CASSQDVQGAEQYF	TGTGCCAGCAGCCAAGATGTACAGGGGGCTGAGCAGTACTTC
-	TRBJ2-6	TRBV11-1	-	CASIPRAVAAPGANVLTF	TGTGCCAGCATCCCAAGGGCTGTGGCGGCTCCTGGGGCCAACGTCCTGACTTTC
-	TRBJ2-2	TRBV7-8	-	CASSLVGRGLGELFF	TGTGCCAGCAGCTTAGTCGGAAGAGGCCTCGGGGAGCTGTTTTTT
-	TRBJ2-2	TRBV29-1	-	CSVDRGHTGELFF	TGCAGCGTGGACCGGGGGCACACCGGGGAGCTGTTTTTT
-	TRBJ1-4	TRBV6-1	few	CASTRLRTNEKLFF	TGTGCCAGCACAAGGTTGCGAACTAATGAAAAACTGTTTTTT
-	TRBJ1-1	TRBV10-1	-	CASSDGQLNTEAFF	TGCGCCAGCAGCGACGGACAGTTGAACACTGAAGCTTTCTTT
TRBD1	TRBJ1-6	TRBV27	few	CASSLDREVLPLHF	TGTGCCAGCAGTCTGGACAGGGAGGTTTTACCCCTCCACTTT
-	TRBJ1-5	TRBV7-9	many	CASSPGVGNQPQHF	TGTGCCAGCAGCCCAGGGGTAGGCAATCAGCCCCAGCATTTT
-	TRBJ2-7	TRBV7-6	few	CASSALESSGYEQYF	TGTGCCAGCAGCGCCCTTGAGAGTAGCGGCTACGAGCAGTACTTC
-	TRBJ2-1	TRBV20-1	few	CSARDLQGQPNEQFF	TGCAGTGCTAGAGATCTACAGGGTCAACCGAATGAGCAGTTCTTC
TRBD2	TRBJ2-4	TRBV20-1	few	CSARDQLAGTKNIQYF	TGCAGTGCTAGGGACCAACTAGCGGGGACCAAAAACATTCAGTACTTC
TRBD2	TRBJ2-1	TRBV12-3/TRBV12-4	-	CASSTLAGAYNEQFF	TGTGCCAGCAGCACTCTAGCGGGAGCCTACAATGAGCAGTTCTTC
TRBD1	TRBJ2-5	TRBV19	-	CASSTPDRGETQYF	TGTGCCAGTAGTACCCCGGACAGGGGAGAGACCCAGTACTTC
-	TRBJ2-4	TRBV10-2	many	CASSEGEGLAKNIQYF	TGCGCCAGCAGTGAGGGGGAAGGACTAGCCAAAAACATTCAGTACTTC
-	TRBJ2-3	TRBV6-5	-	CASSYSLGTDTQYF	TGTGCCAGCAGTTACTCGCTAGGCACAGATACGCAGTATTTT
-	TRBJ1-2	TRBV20-1	many	CSAFRQGYTF	TGCAGTGCTTTCCGACAGGGCTACACCTTC
TRBD2	TRBJ2-1	TRBV20-1	-	CSLHLSGSSYNEQFF	TGCAGCCTACACCTTAGCGGGAGCTCCTACAATGAGCAGTTCTTC
-	TRBJ1-2	TRBV29-1	many	CSVAPGVSYGYTF	TGCAGCGTCGCACCAGGGGTGAGCTATGGCTACACCTTC
TRBD2	TRBJ2-1	TRBV6-2/TRBV6-3	-	CASRLPSGRPRDEQFF	TGTGCCAGCAGGCTTCCCAGCGGGAGGCCTAGGGATGAGCAGTTCTTC
-	TRBJ1-4	TRBV7-2	-	CASSLGTAEKLFF	TGTGCCAGCAGCTTAGGGACAGCTGAAAAACTGTTTTTT
TRBD1	TRBJ2-3	TRBV24-1	many	CATSDRGQGSTDTQYF	TGTGCCACCAGTGACCGTGGACAGGGTAGCACAGATACGCAGTATTTT
-	TRBJ2-2	TRBV7-8	-	CASSFRRVGTGELFF	TGTGCCAGCAGCTTCCGGAGGGTCGGGACCGGGGAGCTGTTTTTT
TRBD1	TRBJ2-5	TRBV20-1	few	CSARDGQGLETQYF	TGCAGTGCTAGAGATGGACAGGGGTTGGAGACCCAGTACTTC
-	TRBJ1-1	TRBV10-3	few	CAITPRAGTTEAFF	TGTGCCATCACCCCGAGGGCGGGGACCACTGAAGCTTTCTTT
TRBD2	TRBJ2-1	TRBV6-2/TRBV6-3	-	CASSALAGGRYNEQFF	TGTGCCAGCAGCGCGCTAGCGGGAGGGCGGTACAATGAGCAGTTCTTC
-	TRBJ1-2	TRBV12-3/TRBV12-4	once	CASSLGVGLSGYGYTF	TGTGCTAGCAGTTTGGGAGTGGGACTGAGCGGCTATGGCTACACCTTC
-	TRBJ2-3	TRBV7-3	-	CASSLWGKLSDTQYF	TGTGCCAGCAGCCTGTGGGGAAAACTCTCAGATACGCAGTATTTT